These 9 T cell receptor beta chains came from one sample sequenced in a study of blood T cell repertoires in COVID-19. Clones were read by immunoSEQ multiplex PCR, and TCRdb kept only the in-frame ones, dropping some. The repertoire has roughly 60,000 clones, roughly 85% of them found once; the top ten carry roughly 13%. Source material: peripheral blood. The source of these receptors is a human donor in a cohort sampled during active COVID-19.

The gene calls are TRBV7-9 and TRBJ2-1, with D perhaps TRBD1 (6 bases). V shed 7 bases and J shed 2 bases, with 18 bases lying between them. Germline CDR1 reads SEHNR; CDR2 reads FQNEAQ (reference sequence). CDR3 length equals 16 residues. The CDR3 nucleotides are TGTGCCAGCACCTCGCATCAGGGGCAAGCCTACAATGAGCAGTTCTTC. This gives the protein CASTSHQGQAYNEQFF.

The chain combines TRBV27 with TRBJ1-6; the match to TRBD1 covers 10 bases. Germline loops: CDR1 MNHEY, CDR2 SMNVEV (reference sequence). After removal of 6 bases from V and 7 bases from J, the junction contained 3 bases not matched to a gene. The CDR3 is 14 residues long. CDR3 coding DNA: TGTGCCAGCAGCGGACAGGGGGGGAATTCACCCCTCCACTTT. This sequence encodes CASSGQGGNSPLHF.

The V and J genes are TRBV6-4 and TRBJ1-5, with 7 bases fitting TRBD1. This CDR3 spans 15 amino acids. V lost 0 bases, J lost 5 bases, and 4 bases stayed unmatched. Germline V gives CDR1 MRHNA, CDR2 SNTAGT. CDR3 coding DNA: TGTGCCAGCAGTGACTCTGACAGGGCGGATCAGCCCCAGCATTTT. Protein: CASSDSDRADQPQHF.

This chain connects TRBV20-1 to TRBJ2-5; 14 bases map to TRBD2. The CDR3 loop spans 14 amino acids. V lost 3 bases and J lost 4; bases outside the gene matches: 1. Germline CDR1 DFQATT, CDR2 SNEGSKA (reference sequence). CDR3 nucleotides: TGCAGTGCTAGTGGGACTAGCGGGAGAGAGACCCAGTACTTC. Its translation is CSASGTSGRETQYF.

The chain couples TRBV19 to TRBJ1-5, with 7 bases matching TRBD1. The V and J ends lost 1 base and 3 bases, in that order; junction bases with no gene match: 3. This CDR3 is built from 15 residues. Germline CDR1 reads LNHDA; CDR2 reads SQIVND (reference sequence). The CDR3 nucleotides read TGTGCCAGTAGTATAGGGGACAGTTACAATCAGCCCCAGCATTTT. It specifies CASSIGDSYNQPQHF.

J is TRBJ2-3 and V is TRBV6-5; D perhaps matches TRBD2 (6 bases). V lost 11 bases to trimming and J lost 0 bases, with 15 bases between them. Germline V gene lookup returns CDR1 MNHEY and CDR2 SVGAGI. The CDR3 covers 14 residues. The CDR3 region is CAAKDGSSTDTQYF. CDR3 DNA sequence: TGTGCCGCAAAGGACGGGAGTAGCACAGATACGCAGTATTTT.

The V and J genes are TRBV9 and TRBJ1-3, with a tentative D call TRBD1 (6 bases). Germline loops: CDR1 SGDLS, CDR2 YYNGEE. The length of the CDR3 is 16 residues. V lost 3 bases, J lost 0 bases, and 13 bases lay in between. The CDR3, as DNA: TGTGCCAGCAGCGCCCCGAGGGGGGGCTCTGGAAACACCATATATTTT. It encodes CASSAPRGGSGNTIYF.

The chain links TRBV12-5 to TRBJ2-5; D gene unclear. The germline CDR1 and CDR2 sequences are LGHNT and FRNRAP. The CDR3 consists of 11 residues. Trimming stripped 3 bases from V and 4 bases from J, with 3 bases between. CDR3 bases: TGTGCTAGTGGTTTCGGAGAGACCCAGTACTTC. It yields the protein CASGFGETQYF.

J is TRBJ2-7 and V is TRBV13, with 7 bases lining up with TRBD2. Germline V gene lookup returns CDR1 PRHDT and CDR2 FYEKMQ (reference sequence). With 5 bases clipped from V and 3 bases from J, the junction kept 10 bases outside the gene matches. CDR3 length: 15 amino acids. The DNA for the CDR3 is TGTGCCAGCAGCCCTCGGACTAGTCGGCTCTACGAGCAGTACTTC. It specifies CASSPRTSRLYEQYF.